This TCR beta chain was sequenced during a study of PD-1 blockade in mismatch repair-deficient tumors. About the study: Patients had around 12 mismatch repair-deficient cancer types, all previously treated and progressing.

The TCR-sequenced patients were a few responders to pembrolizumab. Only in-frame clones appear in the TCRdb table, and some are missing; sequencing was by immunoSEQ multiplex PCR. The table has roughly 80,000 clones, roughly 80% seen once. Findings and caveats of the study: Rapid post-treatment expansion, then contraction, generally preceding radiologic response, marked tumor-resident clones.

For this clone: What it binds is unknown.

V gave up 5 bases and J gave up 9 bases; unmatched junction bases: 8. The length of the CDR3 is 14 residues. Germline CDR1 is MNHNY and CDR2 is SVGAGI (reference sequence). J is TRBJ2-1 and V is TRBV6-6; TRBD2 matches at 9 bases. Material: peripheral blood, obtained 12 weeks after starting pembrolizumab. This TCR was recovered from an adult with mismatch repair-deficient cancer. The CDR3 DNA follows: TGTGCCAGCAGTACAGATAGCGGGAGAACTGAGCAGTTCTTC. It specifies CASSTDSGRTEQFF.